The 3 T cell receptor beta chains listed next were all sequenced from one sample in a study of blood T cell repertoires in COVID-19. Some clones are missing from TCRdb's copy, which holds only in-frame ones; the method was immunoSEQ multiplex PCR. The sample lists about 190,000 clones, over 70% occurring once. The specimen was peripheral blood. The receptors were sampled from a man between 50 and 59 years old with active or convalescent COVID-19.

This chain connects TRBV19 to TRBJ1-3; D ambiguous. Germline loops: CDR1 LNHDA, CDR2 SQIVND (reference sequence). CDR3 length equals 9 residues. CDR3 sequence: CTDTSRLYF. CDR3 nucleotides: TGTACAGACACCTCCCGTTTATATTTT.

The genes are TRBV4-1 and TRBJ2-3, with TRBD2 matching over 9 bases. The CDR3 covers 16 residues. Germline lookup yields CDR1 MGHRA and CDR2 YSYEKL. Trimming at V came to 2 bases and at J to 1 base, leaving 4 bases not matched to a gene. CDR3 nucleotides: TGCGCCAGCAGCCAATCCCGGACTAGCGGCACAGATACGCAGTATTTT. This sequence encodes CASSQSRTSGTDTQYF.

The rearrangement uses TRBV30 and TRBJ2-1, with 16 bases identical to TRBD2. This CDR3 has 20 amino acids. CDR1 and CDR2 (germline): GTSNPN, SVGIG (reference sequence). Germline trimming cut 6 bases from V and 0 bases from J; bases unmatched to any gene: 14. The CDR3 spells CACPRMGLAGGLSSYNEQFF. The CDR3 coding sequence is TGTGCCTGCCCCCGTATGGGACTAGCGGGGGGGCTAAGCTCCTACAATGAGCAGTTCTTC.